The rows below give T cell receptor beta chains drawn from one sample of a study of PD-1 blockade in classical Hodgkin lymphoma. Sequencing used immunoSEQ multiplex PCR; TCRdb keeps in-frame clones, though not all of them. This table has tens of thousands of clones, nearly 90% appearing once. The material sequenced was peripheral blood mononuclear cells (PBMCs), taken before the fourth cycle of nivolumab. These receptors came from a human donor with classical Hodgkin lymphoma. Each CDR3 is given with its conserved first and last residue. Each record gives: V gene, clone size, D gene, J gene, CDR3 protein, CDR3 DNA. The D gene is left open where the match is weak. The listing skips clone size in some rows; elsewhere it reads once, few, many or a size class.

TRBV6-5	.	TRBD2	TRBJ2-1	CASSYLAAPSYNEQFF	TGTGCCAGCAGTTACCTAGCGGCGCCCTCCTACAATGAGCAGTTCTTC
TRBV5-1	.	.	TRBJ1-4	CASSWGAPGEKLFF	TGCGCCAGCAGCTGGGGGGCCCCAGGTGAAAAACTGTTTTTT
TRBV5-1	.	TRBD1	TRBJ1-1	CASSLIGTGLEAFF	TGCGCCAGCAGCTTAATAGGGACAGGACTTGAAGCTTTCTTT
TRBV7-9	.	.	TRBJ2-7	CASSETDSYEQYF	TGTGCCAGCAGCGAAACTGACAGTTACGAGCAGTACTTC
TRBV28	.	TRBD2	TRBJ2-2	CASIPVGLAGANTGELFF	TGTGCCAGCATCCCGGTGGGACTAGCGGGGGCGAACACCGGGGAGCTGTTTTTT
TRBV18	.	TRBD1	TRBJ2-1	CASSPVPGQGQHEQFF	TGTGCCAGCTCACCCGTCCCGGGACAGGGGCAGCATGAGCAGTTCTTC
TRBV5-1	.	.	TRBJ1-1	CASSLEEGGAFF	TGCGCCAGCAGCCTGGAAGAGGGGGGAGCTTTCTTT
TRBV5-6	.	.	TRBJ1-6	CASSLWGALKNSPLHF	TGTGCCAGCAGCCTTTGGGGGGCCCTAAAGAATTCACCCCTCCACTTT
TRBV5-1	.	.	TRBJ2-7	CASSLGGLPTEQYF	TGCGCCAGCAGCTTGGGGGGCCTCCCCACCGAGCAGTACTTC
TRBV30	.	.	TRBJ1-5	CAWSSQGVQPQHF	TGTGCCTGGAGTTCACAGGGAGTACAGCCCCAGCATTTT
TRBV28	.	.	TRBJ1-2	CASSLRPTINYGYTF	TGTGCCAGCAGTTTGAGGCCGACAATAAACTATGGCTACACCTTC
TRBV5-1	once	.	TRBJ2-5	CASTSGARLETQYF	TGCGCCAGCACCTCGGGGGCGCGCCTAGAGACCCAGTACTTC
TRBV7-2	.	TRBD2	TRBJ2-7	CASSLSSGGYEQYF	TGTGCCAGCAGCTTATCAAGCGGGGGCTACGAGCAGTACTTC
TRBV4-1	.	.	TRBJ1-5	CASSQWGGQPQHF	TGCGCCAGCAGCCAATGGGGGGGTCAGCCCCAGCATTTT
TRBV18	once	.	TRBJ2-7	CASSPRVAYEQYF	TGTGCCAGCTCACCGCGGGTGGCCTACGAGCAGTACTTC
TRBV14	.	.	TRBJ2-4	CASSPGPNIQYF	TGTGCCAGCAGCCCGGGCCCTAACATTCAGTACTTC
TRBV30	.	.	TRBJ2-1	CAWGGELWNEQFF	TGTGCCTGGGGAGGGGAGTTGTGGAATGAGCAGTTCTTC
TRBV6-4	.	.	TRBJ2-3	CASSSQGWPDTQYF	TGTGCCAGCAGTTCGCAGGGTTGGCCAGATACGCAGTATTTT
TRBV6-1	.	TRBD2	TRBJ2-2	CASSEARGVLTGELFF	TGTGCCAGCAGTGAAGCGCGGGGGGTTCTTACCGGGGAGCTGTTTTTT
TRBV28	.	.	TRBJ1-5	CASSKGLPQHF	TGTGCCAGCAGTAAGGGGTTGCCCCAGCATTTT
TRBV11-2	.	TRBD1	TRBJ2-5	CASSRDRGQLETQYF	TGTGCCAGCAGTCGTGACAGGGGGCAGCTAGAGACCCAGTACTTC
TRBV7-8	.	.	TRBJ1-6	CASSLVAGNSPLHF	TGTGCCAGCAGCTTAGTTGCGGGCAATTCACCCCTCCACTTT